This TCR beta chain is from a study of cytomegalovirus exposure and HLA in healthy donors. Across the study: Both the roughly 120 validation repertoires and the roughly 640 first-cohort repertoires used the same platform, as reported by a later analysis. Findings and limits, study-wide: The study listed under 200 cytomegalovirus-associated TCR beta chains. For cytomegalovirus status, the classifier reportedly gave diagnoses with high specificity and sensitivity. Within the approximately 110 validation repertoires, first-cohort TCR clusters tended to co-occur, according to a later analysis.

Concerning this clone itself: The antigen is unknown.

TCRdb's copy holds only in-frame clones and misses some; the assay was immunoSEQ multiplex PCR. The sample has under 300,000 clones, about 86% seen once. This CDR3 comprises 18 residues. Germline V gene data show CDR1 as SGHRS and CDR2 as YFSETQ. The V and J ends lost 5 bases and 1 base, in that order; junction bases with no gene match: 9. This sequence was found in a woman aged 25 to 39 in good health and CMV-seropositive. Material for sequencing was PBMCs. The rearrangement links TRBV5-1 to TRBJ2-3; 14 nucleotides align to TRBD2. The CDR3 nucleotides are TGCGCCAGCAGTCGGGTGACTAGCGGGAGGGCCGGCACAGATACGCAGTATTTT. It codes for CASSRVTSGRAGTDTQYF. The full variable domain, completed using reference TRBV5-1 and TRBJ2-3, is KAGVTQTPRYLIKTRGQQVTLSCSPISGHRSVSWYQQTPGQGLQFLFEYFSETQRNKGNFPGRFSGRQFSNSRSEMNVSTLELGDSALYLCASSRVTSGRAGTDTQYFGPGTRLTVL.